This T cell receptor beta chain is drawn from a study of blood T cells in healthy people across ages. Study-wide points: Donor CMV status, an unknown factor, possibly confounded changes in expanded clonotypes.

CDR3 length: 13 amino acids. V was trimmed by 3 bases and J by 2 bases, leaving 8 bases between them. With regard to this clonotype: Antigen: not known.

Primers used in a second PCR of about 7 to 12 cycles were a sample-barcoded 5' primer and a J-beta primer mix. Every cDNA was tagged by a template-switch adaptor with 12 random nucleotides. In TCRdb, the 5' RACE reads were re-called with MiXCR into one record per CDR3 protein. The repertoire includes 710,000 or so distinct CDR3 sequences, about a fifth of them detected once, and around 22% sits in the top ten. The sequencing sample was made of blood. The V gene is TRBV12-3 or TRBV12-4, the J gene TRBJ2-7; D is ambiguous. The sequence was collected from a man aged 70-80 years in good health. CDR3 sequence: CASSFGITYEQYF. The CDR3 DNA reads as TGTGCCAGCAGTTTTGGAATTACCTACGAGCAGTACTTC.